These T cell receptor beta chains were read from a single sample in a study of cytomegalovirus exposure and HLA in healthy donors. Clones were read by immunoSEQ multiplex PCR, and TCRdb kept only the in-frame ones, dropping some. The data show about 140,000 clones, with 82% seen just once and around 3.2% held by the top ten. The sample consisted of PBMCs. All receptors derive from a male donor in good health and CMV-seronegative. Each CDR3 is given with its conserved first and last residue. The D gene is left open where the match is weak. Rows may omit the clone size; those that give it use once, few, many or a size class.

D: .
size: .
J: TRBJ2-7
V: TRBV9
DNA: TGTGCCAGCAGCGTTGACACCCTGAGCTCCTACGAGCAGTACTTC
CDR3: CASSVDTLSSYEQYF

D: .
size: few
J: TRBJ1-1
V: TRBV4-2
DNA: TGTGCCAGCAGCCAAGGGACATCGAACACTGAAGCTTTCTTT
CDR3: CASSQGTSNTEAFF

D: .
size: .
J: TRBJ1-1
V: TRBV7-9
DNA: TGTGCCAGCAGCTTCGGGGGAGTGGGTACTGAAGCTTTCTTT
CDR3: CASSFGGVGTEAFF

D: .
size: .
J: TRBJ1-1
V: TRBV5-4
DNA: TGTGCCAGCAGCTGGGGAGATGCGGGGCTCCAGACTGAAGCTTTCTTT
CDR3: CASSWGDAGLQTEAFF

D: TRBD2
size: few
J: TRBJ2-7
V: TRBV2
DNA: TGTGCCAGCAGTGAAAGGGGCGGGAGACCCGAGGCTTACGAGCAGTACTTC
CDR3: CASSERGGRPEAYEQYF

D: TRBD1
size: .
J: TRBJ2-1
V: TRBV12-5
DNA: TGTGCTAGTGGTTTGGGCTGGACAGGGGCCTACAATGAGCAGTTCTTC
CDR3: CASGLGWTGAYNEQFF

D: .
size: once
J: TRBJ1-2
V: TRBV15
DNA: TGTGCCACCAGCAGGTCGCCAGGTTACGATGACTATGGCTACACCTTC
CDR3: CATSRSPGYDDYGYTF

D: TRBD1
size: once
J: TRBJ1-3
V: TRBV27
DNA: TGTGCCAGCAGAACCCTAAGACAGGGGAGGCCAAACACCATATATTTT
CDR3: CASRTLRQGRPNTIYF

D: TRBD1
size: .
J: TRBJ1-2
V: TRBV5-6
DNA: TGTGCCAGCAGCGGGACAGTGAACACCTTCTGCGGCTACACCTTC
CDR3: CASSGTVNTFCGYTF

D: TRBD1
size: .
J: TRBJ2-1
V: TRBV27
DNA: TGTGCCAGCAGTTTCGACAGGGGAATATTCAATGAGCAGTTCTTC
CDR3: CASSFDRGIFNEQFF

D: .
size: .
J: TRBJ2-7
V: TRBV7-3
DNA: TGTGCCAAAATCAGGGAAAGAGCCTACGAGCAGTACTTC
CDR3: CAKIRERAYEQYF

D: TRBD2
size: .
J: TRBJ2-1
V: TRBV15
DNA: TGTGCCACCAGCCAGTGGCCAGCGGGAGGATTCTCCTACAATGAGCAGTTCTTC
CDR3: CATSQWPAGGFSYNEQFF

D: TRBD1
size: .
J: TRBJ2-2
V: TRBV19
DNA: TGTGCCAGTGGAGGGACAGGGGCTGGCACCGGGGAGCTGTTTTTT
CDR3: CASGGTGAGTGELFF

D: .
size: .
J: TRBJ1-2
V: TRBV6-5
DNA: TGTGCCAGCAGTTACTCGGCCCAGAGCGCCTATGGCTACACCTTC
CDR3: CASSYSAQSAYGYTF

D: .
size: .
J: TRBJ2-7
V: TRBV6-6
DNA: TGTGCCAGCAGTCAGTCCTACGAGCAGTACTTC
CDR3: CASSQSYEQYF

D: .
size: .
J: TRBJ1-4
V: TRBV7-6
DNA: TGTGCCAGCACCCCCTTCGGGCTGCGGGATGAAAAACTGTTTTTT
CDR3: CASTPFGLRDEKLFF

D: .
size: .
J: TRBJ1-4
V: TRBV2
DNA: TGTGCCAGCGGAGGACAGCCACTAACTAATGAAAAACTGTTTTTT
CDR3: CASGGQPLTNEKLFF

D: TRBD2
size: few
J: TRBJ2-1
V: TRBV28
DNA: TGTGCCAGCAGCTTTCACCCGGGACTAGCGGGAGTCAATGAGCAGTTCTTC
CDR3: CASSFHPGLAGVNEQFF

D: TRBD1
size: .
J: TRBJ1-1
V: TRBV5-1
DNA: TGCGCCAGCAGCCCGGAGGGGGCACCGAACACTGAAGCTTTCTTT
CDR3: CASSPEGAPNTEAFF

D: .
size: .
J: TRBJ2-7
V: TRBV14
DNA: TGTGCCAGCAGCCCCCCGAGCGGGTACGAGCAGTACTTC
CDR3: CASSPPSGYEQYF

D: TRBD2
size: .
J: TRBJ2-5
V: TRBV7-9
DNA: TGTGCCAGCAGCTTTAGCGGGGGGGGAGAGACCCAGTACTTC
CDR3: CASSFSGGGETQYF

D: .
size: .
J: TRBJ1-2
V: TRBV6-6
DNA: TGTGCCAGCAGTTACGGACAGCCCTTTGCCGGTGGCTACACCTTC
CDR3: CASSYGQPFAGGYTF

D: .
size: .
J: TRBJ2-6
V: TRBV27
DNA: TGTGCCAGCAGGAACAGGGCAACTCTAGGGCCTGGGGCCAACGTCCTGACTTTC
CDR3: CASRNRATLGPGANVLTF

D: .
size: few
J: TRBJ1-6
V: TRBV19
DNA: TGTGCCAGTAGTTTGACAGCCCCCGGGAATTCACCCCTCCACTTT
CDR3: CASSLTAPGNSPLHF

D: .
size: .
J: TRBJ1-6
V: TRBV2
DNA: TGTGCCAGCAGTACCCATACGGGGGGGAATTCACCCCTCCACTTT
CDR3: CASSTHTGGNSPLHF

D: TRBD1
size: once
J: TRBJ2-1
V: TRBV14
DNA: TGTGCCAGCAGCCGGCGGACAGGGCTAACCAAGTACAATGAGCAGTTCTTC
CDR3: CASSRRTGLTKYNEQFF

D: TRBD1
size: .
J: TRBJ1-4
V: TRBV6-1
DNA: TGTGCCAGCAGTGAAGGGGGGACAGGGAGTGAAAAACTGTTTTTT
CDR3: CASSEGGTGSEKLFF

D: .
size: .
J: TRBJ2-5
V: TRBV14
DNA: TGTGCCAGCAGCCAAGATTCGGCAGGGTTCGTCCCCCAAGAGACCCAGTACTTC
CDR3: CASSQDSAGFVPQETQYF

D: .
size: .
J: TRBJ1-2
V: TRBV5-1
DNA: TGCGCCAGCAGCTCCTACCCTTACAGGATTGGCTATGGCTACACCTTC
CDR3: CASSSYPYRIGYGYTF

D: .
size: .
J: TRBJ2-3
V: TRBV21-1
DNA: TGTGCCAGCAGCAAAGGGGACACTGGGACAGATACGCAGTATTTT
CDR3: CASSKGDTGTDTQYF

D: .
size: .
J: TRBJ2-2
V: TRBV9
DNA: TGTGCCAGCAGCGTAGACCCGTCAGCGGATACCGGGGAGCTGTTTTTT
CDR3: CASSVDPSADTGELFF

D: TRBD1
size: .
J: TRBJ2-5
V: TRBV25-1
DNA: TGTGCCAGCACCACCAGACGACAGGGACCACAAGAGACCCAGTACTTC
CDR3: CASTTRRQGPQETQYF

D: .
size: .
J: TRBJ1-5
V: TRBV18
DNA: TGTGCCAGCTCACCCCAGGAGCGGGGTTCCCCCAATCAGCCCCAGCATTTT
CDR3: CASSPQERGSPNQPQHF

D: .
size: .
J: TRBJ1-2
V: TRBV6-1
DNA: TGTGCCAGCAGTGACATTCCGACTCCCTATGGCTACACCTTC
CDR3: CASSDIPTPYGYTF

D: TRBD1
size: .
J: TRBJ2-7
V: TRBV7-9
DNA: TGTTCCAGCAGCCGGAGGGGACAGGGCATCTACGAGCAGTACTTC
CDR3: CSSSRRGQGIYEQYF

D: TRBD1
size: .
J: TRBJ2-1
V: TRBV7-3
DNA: TGTGCCAGCAGCTTATATCGGGACAGAAGTTACAATGAGCAGTTCTTC
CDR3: CASSLYRDRSYNEQFF

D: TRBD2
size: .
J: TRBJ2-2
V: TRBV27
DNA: TGTGCCAGCACTGCCTATGGGAGGGCTAGCGGGAGCGTCGGGGAGCTGTTTTTT
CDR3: CASTAYGRASGSVGELFF

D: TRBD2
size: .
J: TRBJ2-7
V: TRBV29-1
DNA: TGCAGCGTTGCCGGGACTAGCGGAACCTACGAGCAGTACTTC
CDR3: CSVAGTSGTYEQYF

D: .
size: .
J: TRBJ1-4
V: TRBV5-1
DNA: TGCGCCAGCAGCTTGACAGGTCCTAATGAAAAACTGTTTTTT
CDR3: CASSLTGPNEKLFF

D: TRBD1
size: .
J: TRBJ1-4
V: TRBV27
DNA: TGTGCCAGCAGTATGACAGGGAAACGGGAAAAACTGTTTTTT
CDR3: CASSMTGKREKLFF

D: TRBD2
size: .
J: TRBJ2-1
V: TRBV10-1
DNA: TGCGCCAGCAGACCGAGGACCCCGACTAGCGGGAGGACAACCGATGATGAGCAGTTCTTC
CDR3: CASRPRTPTSGRTTDDEQFF

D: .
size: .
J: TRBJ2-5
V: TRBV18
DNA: TGTGCCAGCTCACCACCGTTCGGAGAGACCCAGTACTTC
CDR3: CASSPPFGETQYF

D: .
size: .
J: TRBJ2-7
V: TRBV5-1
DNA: TGCGCCAGCAGCTGGGATGTCGGCGGGATCGTCTACGAGCAGTACTTC
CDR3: CASSWDVGGIVYEQYF

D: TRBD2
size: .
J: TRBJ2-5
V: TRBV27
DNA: TGTGCCAGCAGTTTATGGGGGACTAGCGAGAGCCGGGAGACCCAGTACTTC
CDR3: CASSLWGTSESRETQYF

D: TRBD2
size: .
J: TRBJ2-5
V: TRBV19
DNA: TGTGCCAGTAGTCTACGGACTAGCGGGAACCAAGAGACCCAGTACTTC
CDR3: CASSLRTSGNQETQYF

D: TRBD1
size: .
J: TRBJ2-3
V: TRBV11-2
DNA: TGTGCCAGCAGCTTTCGACAGGGGTGGGACACAGATACGCAGTATTTT
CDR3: CASSFRQGWDTDTQYF

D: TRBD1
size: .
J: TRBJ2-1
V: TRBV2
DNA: TGTGCCAGCAGTCGACAGGGATTGGAATACAATGAGCAGTTCTTC
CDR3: CASSRQGLEYNEQFF

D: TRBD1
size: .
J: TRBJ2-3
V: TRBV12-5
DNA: TGTGCTAGTGGTTGGGGACAGACTAGCACAGATACGCAGTATTTT
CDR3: CASGWGQTSTDTQYF

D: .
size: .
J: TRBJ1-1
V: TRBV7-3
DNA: TGTGCCAGCAGCTCGTGGACAGCCACTGAAGCTTTCTTT
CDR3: CASSSWTATEAFF

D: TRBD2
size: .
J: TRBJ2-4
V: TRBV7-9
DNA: TGTGCCAGCAGCCCCCGGACTAGCGGGAGCTGGGGGGCCAAAAACATTCAGTACTTC
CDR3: CASSPRTSGSWGAKNIQYF

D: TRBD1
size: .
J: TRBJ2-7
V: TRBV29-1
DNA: TGCAGCGTGTTCCCTGTAGGGGGACAGGGGGGTTATGAGCAGTACTTC
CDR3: CSVFPVGGQGGYEQYF

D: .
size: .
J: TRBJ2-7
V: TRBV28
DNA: TGTGCCAGCAGACGGAACACTGGGAGACTTAGCTCCTACGAGCAGTACTTC
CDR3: CASRRNTGRLSSYEQYF

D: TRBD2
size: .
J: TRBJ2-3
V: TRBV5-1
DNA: TGCGCCAGCAGCCTGCCAGGGACTAGCGCCACAGATACGCAGTATTTT
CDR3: CASSLPGTSATDTQYF